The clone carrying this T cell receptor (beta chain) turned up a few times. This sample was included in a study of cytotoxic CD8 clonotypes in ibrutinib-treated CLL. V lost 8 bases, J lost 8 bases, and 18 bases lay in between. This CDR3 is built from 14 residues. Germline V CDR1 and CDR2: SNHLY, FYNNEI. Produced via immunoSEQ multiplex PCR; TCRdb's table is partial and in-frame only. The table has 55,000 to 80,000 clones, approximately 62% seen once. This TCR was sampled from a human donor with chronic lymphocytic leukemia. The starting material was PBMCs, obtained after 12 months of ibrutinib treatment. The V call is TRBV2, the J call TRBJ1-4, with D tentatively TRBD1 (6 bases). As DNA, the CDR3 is TGTGCCAGCGGGGGACAACTATGGGAAGAAAAACTGTTTTTT. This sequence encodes CASGGQLWEEKLFF.